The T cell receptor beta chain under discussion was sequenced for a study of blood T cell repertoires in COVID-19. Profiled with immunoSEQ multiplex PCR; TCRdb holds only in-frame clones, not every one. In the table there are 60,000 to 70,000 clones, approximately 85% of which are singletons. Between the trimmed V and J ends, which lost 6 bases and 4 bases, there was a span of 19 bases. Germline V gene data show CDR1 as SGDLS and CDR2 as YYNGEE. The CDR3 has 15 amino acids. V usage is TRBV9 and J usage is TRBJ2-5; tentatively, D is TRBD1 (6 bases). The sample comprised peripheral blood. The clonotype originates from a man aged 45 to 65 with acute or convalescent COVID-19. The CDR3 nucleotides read TGTGCCAGCAACCTACTCCACAGGGTCTTAGAGACCCAGTACTTC. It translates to CASNLLHRVLETQYF.